The source of this T cell receptor (beta chain) is a study of graft-versus-host responses after intestinal transplantation. General study findings and limits: Early post-transplant declines in HvG were associated with peak levels of circulating GvH clones. The authors found GvH clones in recipient marrow, some appearing first in ileum or blood.

A word on this clone: The target antigen is unknown.

Assay used: immunoSEQ multiplex PCR; TCRdb lists only in-frame clones, some missing. The data contain more than 90,000 clones, just under 95% of them singletons. Deletions cut 1 base from V and 2 bases from J, with 5 bases between. Germline V lookup: CDR1 SGHDN, CDR2 FVKESK. CDR3 length equals 14 residues. This material consisted of unstimulated CD8+ T cells sorted from spleen or lymph node cells, taken before intestinal transplant. V usage is TRBV14 and J usage is TRBJ2-2, with D uncertain. The sequence was collected from a human donor who received an intestinal transplant. The CDR3 DNA reads TGTGCCAGCAGCCAAGGTGGCAACACCGGGGAGCTGTTTTTT. It is translated as CASSQGGNTGELFF. Based on the CDR3 plus reference TRBV14 and TRBJ2-2, the full variable domain is EAGVTQFPSHSVIEKGQTVTLRCDPISGHDNLYWYRRVMGKEIKFLLHFVKESKQDESGMPNNRFLAERTGGTYSTLKVQPAELEDSGVYFCASSQGGNTGELFFGEGSRLTVL.